Listed below are T cell receptor beta chains from one sample, sequenced in a study of shared clonotypes between healthy human individuals. TCRdb's table, derived via immunoSEQ multiplex PCR, lists solely in-frame clones and lacks some. The sample contains roughly 810,000 clones, roughly 96% of which appear only once. The specimen sequenced was naive CD8+ T cells sorted from blood. These receptors all come from a man aged 25-45 years in good health. Each CDR3 is given with its conserved first and last residue. D genes are given only for firm matches. The listing skips clone size in some rows; elsewhere it reads once, few, many or a size class.

size	D	V	J	DNA	CDR3
.	TRBD2	TRBV11-2	TRBJ2-1	TGTGCCAGCAGCTTGAATAAAGCCTTACCGGGACTAGTGTATTATGAGCAGTTCTTC	CASSLNKALPGLVYYEQFF
.	TRBD1	TRBV29-1	TRBJ2-3	TGCAGCGTTGAGAGGGACAGGGGATCCTTCACAGATACGCAGTATTTT	CSVERDRGSFTDTQYF
.	TRBD2	TRBV4-1	TRBJ2-7	TGCGCCAGCAGCTTCCGGGCGGGCCTAGCGGGAGAATACGAGCAGTACTTC	CASSFRAGLAGEYEQYF
.	.	TRBV7-8	TRBJ2-7	TGTGCCAGCAGCAATGGGGCTAGCGACTCCTACGAGCAGTACTTC	CASSNGASDSYEQYF
.	.	TRBV4-1	TRBJ2-7	TGCGCCAGCAGCCCCGGGACTTACTACGAGCAGTACTTC	CASSPGTYYEQYF
.	.	TRBV5-6	TRBJ2-2	TGTGCCAGCACCCTGAACACCGGGGAGCTGTTTTTT	CASTLNTGELFF
once	TRBD2	TRBV4-3	TRBJ2-1	TGCGCCAGCAGCCCGGCAGCGGGAAGCTCCTACAATGAGCAGTTCTTC	CASSPAAGSSYNEQFF
once	TRBD1	TRBV29-1	TRBJ1-1	TGCAGCGTCCCGGGACAGGGAATCTTT	CSVPGQGIF
once	.	TRBV2	TRBJ2-7	TGTGCCAGCAGTGAAGGCAGTATAATCCCCTACGAGCAGTACTTC	CASSEGSIIPYEQYF
.	.	TRBV30	TRBJ1-1	TGTGCCTGGAGTGGTTTCACTGAAGCTTTCTTT	CAWSGFTEAFF
.	TRBD1	TRBV4-1	TRBJ2-7	TGCGCCAGCAGCCAAGAACAGGGGGCCTACGAGCAGTACTTC	CASSQEQGAYEQYF
.	TRBD2	TRBV2	TRBJ2-7	TGTGCCAGCAGCGGGGCTAGCGGGAGGGCCAGCTACGAGCAGTACTTC	CASSGASGRASYEQYF
.	.	TRBV18	TRBJ2-3	TGTGCCAGCTCCCACAGAGACAGGGAGGTAGATACGCAGTATTTT	CASSHRDREVDTQYF
once	.	TRBV27	TRBJ1-5	TGTGCCAGCAGTTTGAATAGGGGCAATCAGCCCCAGCATTTT	CASSLNRGNQPQHF
.	.	TRBV27	TRBJ1-5	TGTGCCAGCAGTTTATCGAGGGGGGGCATGAGCAATCAGCCCCAGCATTTT	CASSLSRGGMSNQPQHF
.	.	TRBV5-5	TRBJ2-7	TGTGCCAGCAGCTTCTACACTAACTCCTACGAGCAGTACTTC	CASSFYTNSYEQYF
.	TRBD1	TRBV29-1	TRBJ1-2	TGCAGCGTGCCCCGAGGTGCAGGGGGCCATGGCTACACCTTC	CSVPRGAGGHGYTF
.	TRBD2	TRBV19	TRBJ2-1	TGTGCCAGTAGTTCGGGGGGGAACAATGAGCAGTTCTTC	CASSSGGNNEQFF
.	TRBD2	TRBV27	TRBJ2-7	TGTGCCAGCAGTTTTGGCCTAGCGGTCTACTACGAGCAGTACTTC	CASSFGLAVYYEQYF
.	TRBD1	TRBV7-9	TRBJ2-1	TGTGCCAGCAGCTTAGGGCAGGGGGCAAGGAATGAGCAGTTCTTC	CASSLGQGARNEQFF
.	TRBD2	TRBV7-6	TRBJ2-7	TGTGCCAGCAGCTCGACTAGCGGGAGATCGGGCGAGCAGTACTTC	CASSSTSGRSGEQYF
.	.	TRBV11-2	TRBJ1-1	TGTGCCAGCAGCTTTAGGCCCCCTCCGGAAGCTTTCTTT	CASSFRPPPEAFF
.	TRBD1	TRBV5-1	TRBJ2-7	TGCGCCAGCAGTCACGGTCTCCCGGGACAGGGTTTCTCTTACGAGCAGTACTTC	CASSHGLPGQGFSYEQYF
.	TRBD1	TRBV27	TRBJ2-7	TGTGCCAGCAGAGTCGCGGGACAGGGTACCTACGAGCAGTACTTC	CASRVAGQGTYEQYF
.	.	TRBV5-5	TRBJ2-7	TGTGCCAGCAGCCCTAGGGGACCCTACTACGAGCAGTACTTC	CASSPRGPYYEQYF
.	.	TRBV9	TRBJ2-1	TGTGCCAGCAGCGTAGCAGGACTCCAATTAGCGTCTGAGCAGTTCTTC	CASSVAGLQLASEQFF
.	TRBD1	TRBV28	TRBJ2-7	TGTGCCAGCAGTTTAACTCGGACAGGGGAGAGGTACTTC	CASSLTRTGERYF
.	.	TRBV6-5	TRBJ1-3	TGTGCCAGCAGTTACGGAAAGGGAAACACCATATATTTT	CASSYGKGNTIYF
.	TRBD2	TRBV27	TRBJ2-1	TGTGCCAGCGGCAGAGTACTAGCGGCGGTTGGAAATGAGCAGTTCTTC	CASGRVLAAVGNEQFF
.	TRBD1	TRBV6-1	TRBJ2-2	TGTGCCAGCAGTGAAGTAGGGACAGGGCTCAACACCGGGGAGCTGTTTTTT	CASSEVGTGLNTGELFF
.	.	TRBV10-1	TRBJ2-7	TGCGCCAGCAGTTTGGACAAGTCCTACGAGCAGTACTTC	CASSLDKSYEQYF
.	TRBD1	TRBV27	TRBJ1-1	TGTGCCAGCAGTTTCGACAGGGCGAACACTGAAGCTTTCTTT	CASSFDRANTEAFF
.	.	TRBV5-5	TRBJ2-2	TGTGCCAGCAGCTTGAACACCGGGGAGCTGTTTTTT	CASSLNTGELFF
.	TRBD2	TRBV9	TRBJ2-5	TGTGCCAGCAGCCCAGGCGGGACTAAAATAGAGACCCAGTACTTC	CASSPGGTKIETQYF
.	.	TRBV9	TRBJ1-2	TGTGCCAGCACAGGCAGGGTTGGGGACTATGGCTACACCTTC	CASTGRVGDYGYTF
.	.	TRBV5-4	TRBJ1-5	TGTGCCAGCAGCTTGCGAGGGGCCAATCAGCCCCAGCATTTT	CASSLRGANQPQHF
.	TRBD2	TRBV6-5	TRBJ2-7	TGTGCCAGCAGAGACTTGGGACTAGCACACGAGCAGTACTTC	CASRDLGLAHEQYF
.	.	TRBV6-1	TRBJ1-3	TGTGCCAGCAGCAGACGCTCTGGAAACACCATATATTTT	CASSRRSGNTIYF
.	TRBD2	TRBV7-9	TRBJ2-3	TGTGCCAGCAGCCACCCCCCGAGCGGGGGTTCAGATACGCAGTATTTT	CASSHPPSGGSDTQYF
.	.	TRBV6-5	TRBJ2-7	TGTGCCAGCAGTTACTCAGGGGTTGGCGACGAGCAGTACTTC	CASSYSGVGDEQYF
once	.	TRBV6-1	TRBJ2-5	TGTGCCAGCACCCAAATGGAGGGTACCCAAGAGACCCAGTACTTC	CASTQMEGTQETQYF
.	.	TRBV30	TRBJ2-7	TGTGCCTGGAGCGGAGGGTTTGTCTACGAGCAGTACTTC	CAWSGGFVYEQYF
.	.	TRBV5-1	TRBJ2-7	TGCGCCAGCAGCTTGGCTGGCCGCTCCTACGAGCAGTACTTC	CASSLAGRSYEQYF
.	TRBD1	TRBV6-6	TRBJ2-7	TGTGCCAGCAGTTCCCGGGACAGGGTCTACGAGCAGTACTTC	CASSSRDRVYEQYF
.	TRBD2	TRBV7-9	TRBJ2-7	TGTGCCAGCAGCGGAATAGCGGGGCCTACCTACGAGCAGTACTTC	CASSGIAGPTYEQYF
.	TRBD2	TRBV7-9	TRBJ2-7	TGTGCCAGCACCCCATCTCGGCTAGCGGGAGGGATCTACGAGCAGTACTTC	CASTPSRLAGGIYEQYF
.	TRBD2	TRBV18	TRBJ2-7	TGTGCCAGCTCACCAGTAGCGGGAGGCCCCTACGAGCAGTACTTC	CASSPVAGGPYEQYF
.	TRBD1	TRBV5-6	TRBJ2-7	TGTGCCAGCAGCTACGGGACAGGACTTTACGAGCAGTACTTC	CASSYGTGLYEQYF
.	.	TRBV10-3	TRBJ2-1	TGTGCCATCAGTGGGCCTGGGGCGCTTACAGATGAGCAGTTCTTC	CAISGPGALTDEQFF
.	TRBD1	TRBV11-3	TRBJ2-2	TGTGCCAGCAGCTTAACGACAGGGGGGACCGGGGAGCTGTTTTTT	CASSLTTGGTGELFF
.	TRBD2	TRBV9	TRBJ2-2	TGTGCCAGCAGCGTAGAATGGTGGGGATCTAGCGGGAGATCCGGGGAGCTGTTTTTT	CASSVEWWGSSGRSGELFF
.	.	TRBV7-9	TRBJ2-7	TGTGCCAGCAGCTTCTCTGGAGGACCCTCCTACGAGCAGTACTTC	CASSFSGGPSYEQYF
.	TRBD2	TRBV29-1	TRBJ2-7	TGCAGCGTCAGGACTAGCGGGTTTTACGAGCAGTACTTC	CSVRTSGFYEQYF
.	TRBD1	TRBV9	TRBJ2-1	TGTGCCAGCAGCGTAGGGACAGGGGCAGGTAATGAGCAGTTCTTC	CASSVGTGAGNEQFF
.	.	TRBV6-1	TRBJ2-7	TGTGCCAGCAGTGAATACCGGGGATCATCCTACGAGCAGTACTTC	CASSEYRGSSYEQYF